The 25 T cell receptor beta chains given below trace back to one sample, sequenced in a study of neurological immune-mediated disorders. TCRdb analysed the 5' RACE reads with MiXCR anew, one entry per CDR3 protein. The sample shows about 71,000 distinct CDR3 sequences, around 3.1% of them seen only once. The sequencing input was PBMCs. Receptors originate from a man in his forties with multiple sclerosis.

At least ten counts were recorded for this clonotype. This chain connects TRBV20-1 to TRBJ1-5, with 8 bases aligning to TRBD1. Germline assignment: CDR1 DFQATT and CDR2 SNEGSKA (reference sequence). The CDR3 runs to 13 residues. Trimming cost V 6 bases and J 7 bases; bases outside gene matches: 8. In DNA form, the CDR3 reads TGCAGTGCCCTCGACAGGGGTGGACAGCCCCAGCATTTT. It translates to CSALDRGGQPQHF.

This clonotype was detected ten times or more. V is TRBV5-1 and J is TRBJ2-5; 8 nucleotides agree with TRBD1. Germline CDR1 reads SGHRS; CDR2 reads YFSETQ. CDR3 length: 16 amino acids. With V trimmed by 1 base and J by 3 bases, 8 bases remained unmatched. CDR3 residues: CASSLLAGGAEETQYF. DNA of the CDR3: TGCGCCAGCAGCTTGTTGGCAGGGGGCGCAGAAGAGACCCAGTACTTC.

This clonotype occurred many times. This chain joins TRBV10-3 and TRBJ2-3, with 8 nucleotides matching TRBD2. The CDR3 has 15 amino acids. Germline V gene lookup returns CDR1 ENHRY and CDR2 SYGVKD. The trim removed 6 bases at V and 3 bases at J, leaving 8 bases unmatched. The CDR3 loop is CAISKGIAGTDTQYF. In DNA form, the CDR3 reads TGTGCCATCAGCAAAGGAATAGCGGGGACAGATACGCAGTATTTT.

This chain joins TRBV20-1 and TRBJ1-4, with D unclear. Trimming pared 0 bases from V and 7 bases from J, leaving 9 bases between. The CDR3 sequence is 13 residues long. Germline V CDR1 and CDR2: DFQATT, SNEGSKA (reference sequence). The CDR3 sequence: CSARDTGSEKLFF. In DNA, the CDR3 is TGCAGTGCTAGAGATACGGGTAGTGAAAAACTGTTTTTT.

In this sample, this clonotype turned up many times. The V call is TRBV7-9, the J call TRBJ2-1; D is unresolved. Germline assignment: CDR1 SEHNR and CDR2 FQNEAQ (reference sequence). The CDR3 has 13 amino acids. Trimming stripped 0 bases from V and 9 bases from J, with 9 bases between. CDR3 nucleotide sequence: TGTGCCAGCAGCTTAGCCCAGAGGAGTGAGCAGTTCTTC. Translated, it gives CASSLAQRSEQFF.

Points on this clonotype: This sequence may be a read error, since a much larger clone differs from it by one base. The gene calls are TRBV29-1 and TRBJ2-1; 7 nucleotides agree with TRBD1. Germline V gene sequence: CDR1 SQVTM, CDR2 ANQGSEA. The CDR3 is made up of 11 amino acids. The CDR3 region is CSANSGTELFF. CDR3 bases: TGCAGCGCTAATTCCGGGACAGAGCTGTTCTTC.

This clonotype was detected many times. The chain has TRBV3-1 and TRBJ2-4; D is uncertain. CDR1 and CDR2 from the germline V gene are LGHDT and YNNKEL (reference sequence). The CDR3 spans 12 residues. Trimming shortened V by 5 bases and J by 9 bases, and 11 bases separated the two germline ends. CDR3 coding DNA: TGTGCCAGCAGCTCTCGACACAGCATTCAGTACTTC. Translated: CASSSRHSIQYF.

The CDR3 DNA follows: TGTGCCAGCCGAGGTGGGGGAGCTGGCAATCAGCCCCAGCATTTT. Amino acids: CASRGGGAGNQPQHF. The chain joins TRBV6-5 to TRBJ1-5, with D perhaps matching TRBD1 (5 bases). CDR1 is MNHEY, CDR2 SVGAGI, per germline. V was pared by 8 bases and J by 2 bases, with 16 bases between. The CDR3 runs 15 residues.

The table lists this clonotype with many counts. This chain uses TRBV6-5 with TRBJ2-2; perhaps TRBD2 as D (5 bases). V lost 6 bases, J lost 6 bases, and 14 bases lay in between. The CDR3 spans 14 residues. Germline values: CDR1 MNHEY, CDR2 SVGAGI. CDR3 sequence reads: CASSPLRGSGELFF. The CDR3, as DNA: TGTGCCAGCAGCCCGCTGAGAGGGTCCGGGGAGCTGTTTTTT.

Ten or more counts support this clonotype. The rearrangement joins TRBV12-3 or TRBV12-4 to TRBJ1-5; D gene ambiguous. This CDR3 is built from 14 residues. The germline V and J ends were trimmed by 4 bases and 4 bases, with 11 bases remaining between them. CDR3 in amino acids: CASSSRPRNQPQHF. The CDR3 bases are TGTGCCAGCAGTTCTCGACCCAGAAATCAGCCCCAGCATTTT.

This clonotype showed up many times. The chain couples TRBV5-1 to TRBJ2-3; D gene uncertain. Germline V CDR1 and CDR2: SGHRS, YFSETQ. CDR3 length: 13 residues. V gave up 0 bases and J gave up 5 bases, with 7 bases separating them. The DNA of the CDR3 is TGCGCCAGCAGCTTGGACGTGATAGATACGCAGTATTTT. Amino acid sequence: CASSLDVIDTQYF. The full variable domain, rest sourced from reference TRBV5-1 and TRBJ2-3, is KAGVTQTPRYLIKTRGQQVTLSCSPISGHRSVSWYQQTPGQGLQFLFEYFSETQRNKGNFPGRFSGRQFSNSRSEMNVSTLELGDSALYLCASSLDVIDTQYFGPGTRLTVL.

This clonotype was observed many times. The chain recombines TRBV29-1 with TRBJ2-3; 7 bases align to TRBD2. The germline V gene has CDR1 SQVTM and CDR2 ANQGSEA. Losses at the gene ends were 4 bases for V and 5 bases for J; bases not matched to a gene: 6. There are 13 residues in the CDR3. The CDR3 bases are TGCAGCGTTGGATCGGGGGAGGGAGATACGCAGTATTTT. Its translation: CSVGSGEGDTQYF.

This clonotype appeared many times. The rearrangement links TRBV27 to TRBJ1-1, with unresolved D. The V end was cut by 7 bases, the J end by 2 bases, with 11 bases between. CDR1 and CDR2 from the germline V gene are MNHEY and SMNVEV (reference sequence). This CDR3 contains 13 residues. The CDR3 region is CASNRVGNTEAFF. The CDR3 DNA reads TGTGCCAGCAACCGAGTGGGTAACACTGAAGCTTTCTTT.

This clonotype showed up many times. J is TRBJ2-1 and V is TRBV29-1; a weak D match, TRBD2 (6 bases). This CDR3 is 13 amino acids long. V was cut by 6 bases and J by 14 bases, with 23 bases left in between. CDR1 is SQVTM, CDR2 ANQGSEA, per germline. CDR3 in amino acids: CSVGSGEGSLEFF. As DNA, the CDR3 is TGCAGCGTCGGTAGCGGAGAGGGAAGCTTGGAGTTCTTC.

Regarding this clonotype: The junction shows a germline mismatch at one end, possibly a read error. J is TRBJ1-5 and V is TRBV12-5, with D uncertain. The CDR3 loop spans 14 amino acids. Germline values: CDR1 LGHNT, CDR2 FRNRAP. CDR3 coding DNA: TGTGCTAGTGGTTTGGGGGGTGGCAATCAGCCCCAGAATTTT. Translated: CASGLGGGNQPQNF.

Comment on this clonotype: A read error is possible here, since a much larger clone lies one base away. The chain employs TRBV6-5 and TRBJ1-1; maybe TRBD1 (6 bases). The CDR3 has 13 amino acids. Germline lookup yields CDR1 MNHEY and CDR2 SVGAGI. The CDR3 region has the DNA TGTGCCAGCCGGGGGCAACTAAACACTGAAGCTCTCTTT. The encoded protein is CASRGQLNTEALF.

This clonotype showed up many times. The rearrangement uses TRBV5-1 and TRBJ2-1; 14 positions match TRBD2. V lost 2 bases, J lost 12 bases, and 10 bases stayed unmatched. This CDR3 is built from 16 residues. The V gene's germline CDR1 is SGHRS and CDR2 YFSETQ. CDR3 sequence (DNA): TGCGCCAGCAGCTTCGGGGGACTAGCGGGGGAGGCGTGGCAGTTCTTC. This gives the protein CASSFGGLAGEAWQFF.

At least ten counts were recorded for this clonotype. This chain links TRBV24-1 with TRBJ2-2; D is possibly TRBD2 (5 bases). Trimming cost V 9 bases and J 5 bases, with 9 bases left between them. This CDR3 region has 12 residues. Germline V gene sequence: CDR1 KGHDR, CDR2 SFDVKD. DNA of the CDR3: TGTGCCACCCGCCGGGGAACCGGGGAGCTGTTTTTT. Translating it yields CATRRGTGELFF.

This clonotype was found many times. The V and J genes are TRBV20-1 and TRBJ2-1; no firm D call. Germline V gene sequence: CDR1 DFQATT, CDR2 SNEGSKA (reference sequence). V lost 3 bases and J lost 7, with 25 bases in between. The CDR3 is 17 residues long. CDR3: CSARQDSRSDPWNEQFF. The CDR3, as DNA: TGCAGTGCTAGGCAAGATAGCAGGTCTGACCCATGGAATGAGCAGTTCTTC.

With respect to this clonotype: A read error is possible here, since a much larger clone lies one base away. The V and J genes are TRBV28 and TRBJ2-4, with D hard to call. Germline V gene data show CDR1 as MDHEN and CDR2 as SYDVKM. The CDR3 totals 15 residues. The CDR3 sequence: CASSPPAARKKIQYF. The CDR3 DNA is TGTGCCAGCAGTCCTCCGGCGGCCAGAAAAAAAATTCAGTACTTC.

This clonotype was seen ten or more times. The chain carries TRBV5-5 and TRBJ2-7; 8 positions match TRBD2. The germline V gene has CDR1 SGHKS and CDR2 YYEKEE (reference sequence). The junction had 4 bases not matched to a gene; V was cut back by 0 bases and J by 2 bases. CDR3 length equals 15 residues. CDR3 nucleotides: TGTGCCAGCAGCTTGGTGGCGGGGGGAGCCTACGAGCAGTACTTC. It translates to CASSLVAGGAYEQYF.

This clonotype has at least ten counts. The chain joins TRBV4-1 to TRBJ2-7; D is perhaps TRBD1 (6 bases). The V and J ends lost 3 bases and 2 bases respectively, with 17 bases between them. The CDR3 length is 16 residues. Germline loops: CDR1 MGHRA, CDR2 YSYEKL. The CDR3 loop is CASSQEYRADPYEQYF. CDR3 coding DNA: TGCGCCAGCAGCCAGGAATACAGGGCTGACCCCTACGAGCAGTACTTC.

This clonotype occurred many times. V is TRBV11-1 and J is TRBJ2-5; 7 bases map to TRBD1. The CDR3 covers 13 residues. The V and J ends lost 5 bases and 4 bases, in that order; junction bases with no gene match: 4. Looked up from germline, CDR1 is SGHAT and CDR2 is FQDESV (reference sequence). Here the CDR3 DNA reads TGTGCCAGCAGCGGCGACAGGGCAGAGACCCAGTACTTC. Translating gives CASSGDRAETQYF. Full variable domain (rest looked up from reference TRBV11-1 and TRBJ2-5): EAEVAQSPRYKITEKSQAVAFWCDPISGHATLYWYRQILGQGPELLVQFQDESVVDDSQLPKDRFSAERLKGVDSTLKIQPAELGDSAMYLCASSGDRAETQYFGPGTRLLVL.

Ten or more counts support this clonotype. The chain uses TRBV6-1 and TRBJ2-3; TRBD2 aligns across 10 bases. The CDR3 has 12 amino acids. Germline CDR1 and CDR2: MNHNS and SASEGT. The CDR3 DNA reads TGTACGACTAGCGGGAGCACAGATACGCAGTATTTT. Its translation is CTTSGSTDTQYF.

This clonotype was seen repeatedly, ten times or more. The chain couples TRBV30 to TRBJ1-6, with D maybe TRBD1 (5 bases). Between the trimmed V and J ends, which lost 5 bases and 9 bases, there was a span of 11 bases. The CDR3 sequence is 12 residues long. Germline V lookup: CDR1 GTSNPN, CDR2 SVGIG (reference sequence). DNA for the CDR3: TGTGCCTGGGGACACACAACTTCACCCCTCCACTTT. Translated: CAWGHTTSPLHF.